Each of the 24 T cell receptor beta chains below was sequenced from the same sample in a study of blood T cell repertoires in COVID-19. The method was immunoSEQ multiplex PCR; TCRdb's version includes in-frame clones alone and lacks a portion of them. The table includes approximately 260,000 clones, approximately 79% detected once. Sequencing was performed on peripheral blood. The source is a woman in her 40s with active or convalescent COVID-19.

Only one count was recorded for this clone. The CDR3 sequence: CATSRGGPEEQYF. CDR3 bases: TGTGCCACCTCCCGGGGGGGCCCGGAAGAGCAGTACTTC. The gene calls are TRBV3-1 (or the pseudogene TRBV3-2) and TRBJ2-7, with 8 bases fitting TRBD2. The CDR3 has 13 residues. The germline CDR1 and CDR2 sequences are LGHDT and YNNKEL (reference sequence). The V and J ends lost 10 bases and 7 bases, in that order; junction bases with no gene match: 12.

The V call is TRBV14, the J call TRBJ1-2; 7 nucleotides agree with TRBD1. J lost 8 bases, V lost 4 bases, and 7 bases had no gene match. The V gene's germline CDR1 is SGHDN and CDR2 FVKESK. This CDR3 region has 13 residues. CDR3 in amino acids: CASSPTGYGGYTF. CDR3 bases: TGTGCCAGCAGCCCGACAGGGTACGGAGGCTACACCTTC.

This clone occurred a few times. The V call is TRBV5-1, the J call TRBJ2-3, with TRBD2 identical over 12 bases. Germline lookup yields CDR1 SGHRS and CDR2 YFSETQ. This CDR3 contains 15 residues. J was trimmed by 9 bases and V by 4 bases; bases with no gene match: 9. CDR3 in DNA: TGCGCCAGCAGCCCGACTAGCGGGGGTCTTATGACGCAGTATTTT. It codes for CASSPTSGGLMTQYF.

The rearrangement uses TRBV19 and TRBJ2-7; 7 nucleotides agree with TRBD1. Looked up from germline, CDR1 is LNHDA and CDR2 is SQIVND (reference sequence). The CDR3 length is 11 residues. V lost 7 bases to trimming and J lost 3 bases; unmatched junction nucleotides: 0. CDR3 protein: CASTGGYEQYF. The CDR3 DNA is TGTGCCAGTACAGGGGGCTACGAGCAGTACTTC.

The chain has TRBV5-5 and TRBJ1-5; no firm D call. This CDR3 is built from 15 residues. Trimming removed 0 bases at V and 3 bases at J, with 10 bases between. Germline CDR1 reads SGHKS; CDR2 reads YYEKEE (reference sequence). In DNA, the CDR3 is TGTGCCAGCAGCTTGGAAGGAGCGTACAATCAGCCCCAGCATTTT. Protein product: CASSLEGAYNQPQHF.

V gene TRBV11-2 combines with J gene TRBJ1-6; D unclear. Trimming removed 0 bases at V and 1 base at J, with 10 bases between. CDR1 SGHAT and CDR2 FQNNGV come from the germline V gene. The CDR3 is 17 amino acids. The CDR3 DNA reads TGTGCCAGCAGCTTAGAGGCGGGGTTTTCCTATAATTCACCCCTCCACTTT. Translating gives CASSLEAGFSYNSPLHF.

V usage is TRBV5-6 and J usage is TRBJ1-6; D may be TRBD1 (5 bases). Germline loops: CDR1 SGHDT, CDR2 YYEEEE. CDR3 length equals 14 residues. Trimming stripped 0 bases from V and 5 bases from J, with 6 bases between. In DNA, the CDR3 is TGTGCCAGCAGCTTGGCCAGGGATAATTCACCCCTCCACTTT. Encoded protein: CASSLARDNSPLHF. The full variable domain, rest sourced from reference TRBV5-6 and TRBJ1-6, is DAGVTQSPTHLIKTRGQQVTLRCSPKSGHDTVSWYQQALGQGPQFIFQYYEEEERQRGNFPDRFSGHQFPNYSSELNVNALLLGDSALYLCASSLARDNSPLHFGNGTRLTVT.

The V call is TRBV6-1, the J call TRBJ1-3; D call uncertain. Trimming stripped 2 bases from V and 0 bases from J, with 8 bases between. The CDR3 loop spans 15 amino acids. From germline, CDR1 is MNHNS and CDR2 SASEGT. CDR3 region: CASSEQAHSGNTIYF. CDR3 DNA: TGTGCCAGCAGTGAACAGGCTCACTCTGGAAACACCATATATTTT.

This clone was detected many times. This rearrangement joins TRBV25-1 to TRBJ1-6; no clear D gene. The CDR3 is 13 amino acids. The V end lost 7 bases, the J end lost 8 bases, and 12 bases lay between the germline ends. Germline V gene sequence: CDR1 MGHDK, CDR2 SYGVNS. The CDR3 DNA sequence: TGTGCCAGCACGGGCAGGAGGGATTCACCCCTCCACTTT. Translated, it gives CASTGRRDSPLHF.

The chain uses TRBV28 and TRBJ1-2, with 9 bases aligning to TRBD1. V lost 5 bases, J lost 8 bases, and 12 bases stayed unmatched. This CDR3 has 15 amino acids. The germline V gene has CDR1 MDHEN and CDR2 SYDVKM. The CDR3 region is CASSTPSGTGQGYTF. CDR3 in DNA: TGTGCCAGCAGTACTCCCTCCGGGACAGGGCAAGGCTACACCTTC.

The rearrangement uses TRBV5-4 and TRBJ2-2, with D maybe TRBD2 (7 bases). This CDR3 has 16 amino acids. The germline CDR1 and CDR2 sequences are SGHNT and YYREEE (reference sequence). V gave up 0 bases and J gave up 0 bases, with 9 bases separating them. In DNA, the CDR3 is TGTGCCAGCAGCTTGGTGCGGGGGCCGAACACCGGGGAGCTGTTTTTT. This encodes CASSLVRGPNTGELFF. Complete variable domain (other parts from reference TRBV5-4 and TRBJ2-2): ETGVTQSPTHLIKTRGQQVTLRCSSQSGHNTVSWYQQALGQGPQFIFQYYREEENGRGNFPPRFSGLQFPNYSSELNVNALELDDSALYLCASSLVRGPNTGELFFGEGSRLTVL.

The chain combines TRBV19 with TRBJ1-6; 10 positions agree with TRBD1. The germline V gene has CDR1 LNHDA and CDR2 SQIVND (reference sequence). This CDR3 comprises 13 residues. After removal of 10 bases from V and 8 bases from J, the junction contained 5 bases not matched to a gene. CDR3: CATRDRGDSPLHF. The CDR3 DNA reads TGTGCCACCCGGGACAGGGGAGATTCACCCCTCCACTTT.

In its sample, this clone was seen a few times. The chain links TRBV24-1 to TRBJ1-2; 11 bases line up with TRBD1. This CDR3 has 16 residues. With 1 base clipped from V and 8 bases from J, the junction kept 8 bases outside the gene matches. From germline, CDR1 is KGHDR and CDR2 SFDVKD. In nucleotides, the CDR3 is TGTGCCACCAGTGATTTCGGGACAGGGGGGATCGGCGGCTACACCTTC. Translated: CATSDFGTGGIGGYTF.

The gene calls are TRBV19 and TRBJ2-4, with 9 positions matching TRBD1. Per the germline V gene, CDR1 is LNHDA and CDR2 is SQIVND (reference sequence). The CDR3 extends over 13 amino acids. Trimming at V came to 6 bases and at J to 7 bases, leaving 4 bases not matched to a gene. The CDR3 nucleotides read TGTGCCAGTAGGTCCGGGACAGGGAACATTCAGTACTTC. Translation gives CASRSGTGNIQYF.

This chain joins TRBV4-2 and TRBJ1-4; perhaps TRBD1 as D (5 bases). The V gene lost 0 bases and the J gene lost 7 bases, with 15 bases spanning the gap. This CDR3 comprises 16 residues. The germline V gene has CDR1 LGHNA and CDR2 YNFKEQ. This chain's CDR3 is CASSQDLGQGTEKLFF. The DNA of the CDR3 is TGTGCCAGCAGCCAAGATTTGGGCCAGGGCACTGAAAAACTGTTTTTT.

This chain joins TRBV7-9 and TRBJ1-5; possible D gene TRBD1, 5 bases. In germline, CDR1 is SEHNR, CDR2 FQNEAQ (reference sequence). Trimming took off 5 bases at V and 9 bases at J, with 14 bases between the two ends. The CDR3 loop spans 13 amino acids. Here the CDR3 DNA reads TGTGCCAGCAGCCGTGGGCAGCAGGGGCCCCAGCATTTT. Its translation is CASSRGQQGPQHF.

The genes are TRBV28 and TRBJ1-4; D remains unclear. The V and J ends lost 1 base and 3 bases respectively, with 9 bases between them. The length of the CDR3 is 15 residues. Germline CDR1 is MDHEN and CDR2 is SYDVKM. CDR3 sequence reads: CASSLSGSSNEKLFF. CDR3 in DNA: TGTGCCAGCAGTTTATCGGGGAGTTCTAATGAAAAACTGTTTTTT.

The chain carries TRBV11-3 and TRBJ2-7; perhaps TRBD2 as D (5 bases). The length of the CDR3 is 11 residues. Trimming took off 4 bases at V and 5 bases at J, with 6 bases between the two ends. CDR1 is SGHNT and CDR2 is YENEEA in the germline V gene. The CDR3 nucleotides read TGTGCCAGCAGCTCCGGGGACGAGCAGTACTTC. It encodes CASSSGDEQYF.

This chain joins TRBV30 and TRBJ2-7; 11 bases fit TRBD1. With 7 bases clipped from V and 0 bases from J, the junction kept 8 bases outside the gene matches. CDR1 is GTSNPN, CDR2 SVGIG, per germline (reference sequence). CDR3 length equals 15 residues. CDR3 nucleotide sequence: TGTGCCTCTACTCCCGGGACAGGGGGCTCCTACGAGCAGTACTTC. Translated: CASTPGTGGSYEQYF. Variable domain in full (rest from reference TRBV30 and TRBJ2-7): SQTIHQWPATLVQPVGSPLSLECTVEGTSNPNLYWYRQAAGRGLQLLFYSVGIGQISSEVPQNLSASRPQDRQFILSSKKLLLSDSGFYLCASTPGTGGSYEQYFGPGTRLTVT.

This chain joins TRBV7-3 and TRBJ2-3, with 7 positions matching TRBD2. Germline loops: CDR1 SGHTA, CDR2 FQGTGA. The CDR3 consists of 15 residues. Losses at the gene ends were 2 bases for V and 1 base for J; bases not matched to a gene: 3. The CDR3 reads CASSLAGERTDTQYF. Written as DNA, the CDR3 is TGTGCCAGCAGCTTAGCGGGGGAACGCACAGATACGCAGTATTTT. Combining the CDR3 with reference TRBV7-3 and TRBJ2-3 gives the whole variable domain GAGVSQTPSNKVTEKGKYVELRCDPISGHTALYWYRQSLGQGPEFLIYFQGTGAADDSGLPNDRFFAVRPEGSVSTLKIQRTERGDSAVYLCASSLAGERTDTQYFGPGTRLTVL.

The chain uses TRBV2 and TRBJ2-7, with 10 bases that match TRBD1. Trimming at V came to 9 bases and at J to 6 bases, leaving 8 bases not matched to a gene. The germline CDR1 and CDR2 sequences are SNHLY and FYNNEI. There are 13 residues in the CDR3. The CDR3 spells CARRGTGEFEQYF. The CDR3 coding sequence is TGTGCCAGGCGGGGGACAGGGGAGTTCGAGCAGTACTTC.

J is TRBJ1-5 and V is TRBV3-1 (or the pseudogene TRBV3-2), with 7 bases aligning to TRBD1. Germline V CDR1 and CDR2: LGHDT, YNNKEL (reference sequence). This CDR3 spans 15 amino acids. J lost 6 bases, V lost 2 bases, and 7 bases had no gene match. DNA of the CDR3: TGTGCCAGCAGCCAATCGGTAGGGGGCTTTCAGCCCCAGCATTTT. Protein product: CASSQSVGGFQPQHF.

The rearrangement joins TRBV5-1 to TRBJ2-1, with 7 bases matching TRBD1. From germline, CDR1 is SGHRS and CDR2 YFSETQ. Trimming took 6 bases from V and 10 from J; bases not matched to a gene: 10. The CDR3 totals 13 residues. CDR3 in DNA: TGCGCCAGCACCGTTATCAGGGGGTCGGAGCAGTTCTTC. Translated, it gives CASTVIRGSEQFF.

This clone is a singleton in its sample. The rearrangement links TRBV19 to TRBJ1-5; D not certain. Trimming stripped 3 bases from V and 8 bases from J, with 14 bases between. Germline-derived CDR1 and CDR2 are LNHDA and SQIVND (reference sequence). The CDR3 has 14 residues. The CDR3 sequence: CASSIGFAEEPQHF. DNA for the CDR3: TGTGCCAGTAGTATCGGATTCGCGGAAGAGCCCCAGCATTTT.